These 11 T cell receptor beta chains originate from one sample sequenced in a study of spatial heterogeneity in lung cancer. Described time point: sample taken at primary tumor resection. Unsorted whole RNA samples from tumor, nontumor lung or frozen PBMC were sequenced. TCRdb reanalysed the 5' RACE reads using MiXCR and keeps one entry per CDR3 protein. The profile covers roughly 82,000 distinct CDR3 sequences, with around 13% appearing a single time and roughly 4.2% taken by the ten largest. Sample: PBMCs, taken at surgery. These receptors were taken from a male donor with early-stage non-small cell lung cancer.

The chain couples TRBV4-2 to TRBJ2-1; the D call may be TRBD1 or TRBD2 (5 bases each). V dropped 3 bases and J dropped 5 bases, with 20 bases sitting between them. The CDR3 runs to 17 residues. The V gene's germline CDR1 is LGHNA and CDR2 YNFKEQ. DNA for the CDR3: TGTGCCAGCAGCCAGCACCGTGGGGGAGAGGATGACAATGAGCAGTTCTTC. It specifies CASSQHRGGEDDNEQFF.

The gene calls are TRBV6-2 or TRBV6-3 and TRBJ2-2, with a possible D match to TRBD1 (5 bases). The CDR3 extends over 16 amino acids. The V end lost 4 bases, the J end lost 1 base, and 13 bases lay between the germline ends. From germline, CDR1 is MNHEY and CDR2 SVGEGT. The CDR3 spells CASSSQAPWNTGELFF. CDR3 DNA sequence: TGTGCCAGCAGTTCACAGGCCCCTTGGAACACCGGGGAGCTGTTTTTT.

The V call is TRBV5-5, the J call TRBJ2-3; 10 bases agree with TRBD1. Unmatched junction bases numbered 7, after V lost 0 bases and J lost 6 bases. Germline CDR1 and CDR2: SGHKS and YYEKEE (reference sequence). The CDR3 spans 16 residues. CDR3: CASSLVPGTGADTQYF. CDR3 coding DNA: TGTGCCAGCAGCTTGGTACCCGGGACAGGGGCCGATACGCAGTATTTT.

This clonotype occurred a few times. This rearrangement joins TRBV25-1 to TRBJ1-2; the match to TRBD1 covers 7 bases. Germline CDR1 is MGHDK and CDR2 is SYGVNS. This CDR3 contains 14 residues. The V segment lost 2 bases and the J segment 2 bases; nucleotides outside the gene matches: 2. CDR3 sequence: CASSEMTGNYGYTF. In nucleotides, the CDR3 is TGTGCCAGCAGTGAAATGACAGGGAACTATGGCTACACCTTC.

This clonotype occurred a few times. This sequence joins TRBV7-9 and TRBJ1-2; D remains ambiguous. V dropped 3 bases and J dropped 2 bases, with 13 bases sitting between them. This CDR3 spans 15 amino acids. The germline V gene has CDR1 SEHNR and CDR2 FQNEAQ (reference sequence). The CDR3 region has the DNA TGTGCCAGCAGCTTTTTCAAGGACGGCAACTATGGCTACACCTTC. Protein product: CASSFFKDGNYGYTF.

The table lists this clonotype with many counts. At one of its ends the junction is not consistent with the germline gene, which may arise from a read error. The CDR3 protein is CANSSGTGVNQPQHF. CDR3 nucleotides: TGCGCCAACAGCTCCGGGACAGGGGTCAATCAGCCCCAGCATTTT. The V and J genes are TRBV5-1 and TRBJ1-5; 10 bases map to TRBD1. The CDR3 loop spans 15 amino acids. Germline values: CDR1 SGHRS, CDR2 YFSETQ.

Here the CDR3 DNA reads TGCGCCAGCAGCGTTACCGAACAGGTGTATGGCTACACCTTC. Its protein product is CASSVTEQVYGYTF. The rearrangement links TRBV5-1 to TRBJ1-2; a possible D gene is TRBD1 (5 bases). Germline V gene sequence: CDR1 SGHRS, CDR2 YFSETQ. Trimming left V 4 bases short and J 5 bases short, with 15 bases between. The CDR3 loop spans 14 amino acids.

This clonotype was observed a few times. This chain links TRBV29-1 with TRBJ2-3; D possibly corresponds to TRBD2 (5 bases). The CDR3 has 13 residues. In germline, CDR1 is SQVTM, CDR2 ANQGSEA. V was trimmed by 4 bases and J by 1 base, leaving 9 bases between them. The CDR3 bases are TGCAGCGTTGTGATCGGGGGCACAGATACGCAGTATTTT. It translates to CSVVIGGTDTQYF.

This clonotype was observed at least ten times. The chain has TRBV2 and TRBJ2-7, with D possibly being TRBD1 or TRBD2 (6 bases each). Per the germline V gene, CDR1 is SNHLY and CDR2 is FYNNEI. V gave up 5 bases and J gave up 7 bases, with 12 bases separating them. There are 12 residues in the CDR3. As DNA, the CDR3 is TGTGCCAGCAGTCTTACAGGGAGGGAGCAGTACTTC. Its protein is CASSLTGREQYF.

Here the CDR3 reads CSARVGSFQETQYF. CDR3 DNA sequence: TGCAGTGCTAGAGTTGGCAGCTTCCAAGAGACCCAGTACTTC. The chain carries TRBV20-1 and TRBJ2-5, with D unresolved. V was trimmed by 1 base and J by 1 base, leaving 10 bases between them. CDR3 length equals 14 residues. CDR1 DFQATT and CDR2 SNEGSKA come from the germline V gene (reference sequence).

The chain combines TRBV6-1 with TRBJ1-2; no firm D call. Trimming took off 6 bases at V and 1 base at J, with 9 bases between the two ends. CDR3 length: 13 residues. CDR1 MNHNS and CDR2 SASEGT come from the germline V gene. The CDR3 reads CASRDPLNYGYTF. In DNA, the CDR3 is TGTGCCAGCAGGGACCCCCTTAACTATGGCTACACCTTC.